This is a list of T cell receptor beta chains from one sample in a study of patients and donors after allogeneic stem cell transplantation. TCRdb passed the RT-PCR reads through MiXCR, listing each CDR3 protein once. Here the sample spans hundreds of thousands of distinct CDR3 sequences, 16% being singletons. Source material: blood, either unsorted or a sorted T cell fraction (not recorded which). The receptor source for this set is a human donor who was either an allogeneic HSCT recipient or a stem cell or donor lymphocyte infusion donor (not recorded which). It is not recorded whose cells these are; they may come from a transplant donor. Each CDR3 is given with its conserved first and last residue. The D gene is left open where the match is weak. Clone size is shown for a subset of rows, as once, few, many or a class of expanded clone.

D gene	V gene	J gene	clone size	CDR3 DNA	CDR3 protein
NA	TRBV7-9	TRBJ1-3	few	TGTGCCAGCAGCCCGTTCCGGGGTCCCATCTCTGGAAACACCATATATTTT	CASSPFRGPISGNTIYF
NA	TRBV28	TRBJ2-1	NA	TGTGCCAGCAGTCTAGATTCTCCCTCCTACAATGAGCAGTTCTTC	CASSLDSPSYNEQFF
TRBD2	TRBV4-1	TRBJ2-1	many	TGCGCCAGCAGCCAAGATAAAAGCGGGAGGTTCCTAGACTCATACAATGAGCAGTTCTTC	CASSQDKSGRFLDSYNEQFF
NA	TRBV5-1	TRBJ2-7	few	TGCGCCAGCAGCCACGGAGAAAAGCAGTACTTC	CASSHGEKQYF
TRBD1	TRBV7-3	TRBJ1-2	few	TGTGCCAGCAGCTTAACGGGGACAGTCGGATCTTATGGCTACACCTTC	CASSLTGTVGSYGYTF
NA	TRBV7-8	TRBJ1-2	NA	TGTGCCAGCAGCGTATTGATCGGAGGCGCGGATGGCTACACCTTC	CASSVLIGGADGYTF
TRBD1	TRBV4-3	TRBJ1-6	NA	TGCGCCAGCAACCAAGAGGGACAGGGGAGGTCACCCCTCCACTTT	CASNQEGQGRSPLHF
TRBD2	TRBV11-3	TRBJ2-3	NA	TGTGCCAGCAGCTTAAGGGTAGCGGGGTCGACAGATACGCAGTATTTT	CASSLRVAGSTDTQYF
TRBD2	TRBV7-9	TRBJ2-1	few	TGTGCCAGCAGCTTAGCCAAGGGAGCGGGAGGGCCGGGTGAGCAGTTCTTC	CASSLAKGAGGPGEQFF
NA	TRBV30	TRBJ2-1	NA	TGTGCCCTGCTGGGTTCTGGCTACGAGCAGTTCTTC	CALLGSGYEQFF
NA	TRBV3-1	TRBJ2-4	few	TGTGCCAGCAGCCGGAGGAAAGTAGGGGAATTAGTAAACATTCAGTACTTC	CASSRRKVGELVNIQYF
TRBD2	TRBV11-2	TRBJ2-3	NA	TGTGCCAGCAGCTTAAGGGGACTAGCGGGCTCTAGCACAGATACGCAGTATTTT	CASSLRGLAGSSTDTQYF
TRBD1	TRBV11-1	TRBJ2-7	NA	TGTGCCAGCAGCTTAGCCAGGGGGCTACGGTACGAGCAGTACTTC	CASSLARGLRYEQYF
NA	TRBV4-3	TRBJ1-2	NA	TGCGCCAGCAGCCAAAAACCCGGGGCATCGGGGGGCTACACCTTC	CASSQKPGASGGYTF
TRBD1	TRBV7-9	TRBJ2-7	few	TGTGCCAGCAGCTTAGCGGGACAGGGGGCTTACGAGCAGTACTTC	CASSLAGQGAYEQYF
NA	TRBV20-1	TRBJ1-3	NA	TGCAGTGCTAGAGATCAGCAGGACCGGTCCATATATTTT	CSARDQQDRSIYF
TRBD1	TRBV6-1	TRBJ2-7	few	TGTGCCAGCAGGATATCGGGACAGTACGAGCAGTACTTC	CASRISGQYEQYF
TRBD2	TRBV25-1	TRBJ2-5	many	TGTGCCAGCAGTGAATCGGGAGGGCCGGAGACCCAGTACTTC	CASSESGGPETQYF
TRBD1	TRBV10-3	TRBJ1-1	once	TGTGCCATCAGTGAGGGACAGGGAGGCACTGAAGCTTTCTTT	CAISEGQGGTEAFF
NA	TRBV12-3/TRBV12-4	TRBJ2-7	many	TGTGCCAGCAGTTTAGGGAGGGACACCACCTACGAGCAGTACTTC	CASSLGRDTTYEQYF
NA	TRBV7-3	TRBJ1-2	few	TGTGCCAGCAGCTCCGGGACCGGTGGCTACACCTTC	CASSSGTGGYTF
NA	TRBV2	TRBJ1-2	many	TGTGCCAGACAGGCCTCCTACTATGGCTACACCTTC	CARQASYYGYTF
NA	TRBV19	TRBJ2-3	NA	TGTGCCAGTAGTATGCTCAGCGGAGATATGCAGTATTTT	CASSMLSGDMQYF
TRBD1	TRBV4-3	TRBJ1-3	many	TGCGCCAGCAGCCACGGGACAGCCCGACGGGAAAACACCATATATTTT	CASSHGTARRENTIYF
NA	TRBV5-6	TRBJ1-3	NA	TGTGCCAGCAGCCCCCGGTGGACGTTATCTGGAAACACCATATATTTT	CASSPRWTLSGNTIYF
NA	TRBV18	TRBJ2-2	NA	TGTGCCAGCTCACCAGCGGGGCCGAACACCGGGGAGCTGTTTTTT	CASSPAGPNTGELFF
NA	TRBV6-1	TRBJ2-1	NA	TGTGCCAGCAGCGACTTATTTCTGATGGGTGAGCAGTTCTTC	CASSDLFLMGEQFF
TRBD1	TRBV6-5	TRBJ2-7	few	TGTGCCAGCAGTTACCGTCCCGGGACAGGAGAGCAGTACTTC	CASSYRPGTGEQYF
NA	TRBV19	TRBJ2-1	few	TGTGCCAGTAGTATAGGTCAGATCAATGAGCAGTTCTTC	CASSIGQINEQFF
NA	TRBV4-1	TRBJ2-7	NA	TGCGCCAGCAGCCAAGAAGGTACCTACGAGCAGTACTTC	CASSQEGTYEQYF
TRBD2	TRBV25-1	TRBJ2-7	few	TGTGCCAGCCTACCTAGCGGGAGGGCTTCATCCGAGCAGTACTTC	CASLPSGRASSEQYF
TRBD1	TRBV12-3/TRBV12-4	TRBJ1-1	few	TGTGCCAGCAGTCCCGGGACAGGGGTCGGTGAAGCTTTCTTT	CASSPGTGVGEAFF
TRBD1	TRBV5-1	TRBJ2-1	NA	TGCGCCAGCAGCACGGGACAGGGTAGCTACAATGAGCAGTTCTTC	CASSTGQGSYNEQFF
NA	TRBV27	TRBJ2-5	few	TGTGCCAGCACTCCCCAGGGTGTAAGGACCCAGTACTTC	CASTPQGVRTQYF
TRBD2	TRBV12-3/TRBV12-4	TRBJ2-5	NA	TGTGCCAGCAGTTTCCCCGGGACTAGGGAGGAGACCCAGTACTTC	CASSFPGTREETQYF
TRBD2	TRBV6-5	TRBJ2-5	few	TGTGCCAGCAGTTACTCGGGACTAGCGGGAGGCCCACGGGAGACCCAGTACTTC	CASSYSGLAGGPRETQYF
NA	TRBV27	TRBJ1-1	few	TGTGCCAGCATCATGAACACTGAAGCTTTCTTT	CASIMNTEAFF
NA	TRBV6-1	TRBJ1-1	few	TGTGCCAGCAGCGACCTAGGGACGGACACTGAAGCTTTCTTT	CASSDLGTDTEAFF
NA	TRBV5-1	TRBJ1-6	NA	TGCGCCAGCACGATAGAGAGCTCCTATAATTCACCCCTCCACTTT	CASTIESSYNSPLHF
NA	TRBV6-2/TRBV6-3	TRBJ1-5	NA	TGTGCCAGCAGTACCGGGCTTACCGGGGGGCATTTT	CASSTGLTGGHF
NA	TRBV21-1	TRBJ2-3	few	TGTGCCAGCAGCCTAGGGACTAGCGGGAAAGATACGCAGTATTTT	CASSLGTSGKDTQYF
NA	TRBV27	TRBJ2-1	few	TGTGCCAGCAGTTTGGTCCGAGACACCTACAATGAGCAGTTCTTC	CASSLVRDTYNEQFF
NA	TRBV7-9	TRBJ1-1	NA	TGTGCCAGCAGCTTCCCACCGGGACTGGGGAACACTGAAGCTTTCTTT	CASSFPPGLGNTEAFF
NA	TRBV5-8	TRBJ1-1	few	TGTGCCAGCAGCTTGGTCACTGGGCCGGCGAACACTGAAGCTTTCTTT	CASSLVTGPANTEAFF
NA	TRBV7-3	TRBJ2-1	few	TGTGCCAGCAGCTTAGTCGGCGGGACGGGGAATGAGCAGTTCTTC	CASSLVGGTGNEQFF
TRBD1	TRBV11-1	TRBJ1-5	NA	TGTGCCAGCAGCTTGACCCACGGCGCGGACAGGGCCGGGGATCAGCCCCAGCATTTT	CASSLTHGADRAGDQPQHF
NA	TRBV30	TRBJ2-2	few	TGTGCCTGGACCCACCTGAGCGGGGAGCTGTTTTTT	CAWTHLSGELFF
TRBD1	TRBV10-3	TRBJ1-1	few	TGTGCCATCAGGGACAGGGGAGACACTGAAGCTTTCTTT	CAIRDRGDTEAFF
NA	TRBV12-3/TRBV12-4	TRBJ1-2	few	TGTGCCAGCAGTTTAGCGCCAGGGGCATATGGCTACACCTTC	CASSLAPGAYGYTF
TRBD1	TRBV6-1	TRBJ2-7	medium-sized	TGTGCCAGCAGACCGTACAGGGGACCCTACGAGCAGTACTTC	CASRPYRGPYEQYF
NA	TRBV4-2	TRBJ2-1	once	TGTGCCAGCAGCCAAGATCAGAGGCTATACAATGAGCAGTTCTTC	CASSQDQRLYNEQFF
TRBD2	TRBV5-1	TRBJ2-3	many	TGCGCCAGCAGCCTAGGGACTAGCGGGGGAACAGATACGCAGTATTTT	CASSLGTSGGTDTQYF
NA	TRBV15	TRBJ1-5	few	TGTGCCACCAGCGGGCCCCTACATCAGCCCCAGCATTTT	CATSGPLHQPQHF
TRBD1	TRBV11-1	TRBJ1-3	NA	TGTGCCAGCAGCTTAGAGTGGCCCAGGGGGATCTCTGGAAACACCATATATTTT	CASSLEWPRGISGNTIYF
TRBD2	TRBV12-3/TRBV12-4	TRBJ2-7	many	TGTGCCAGCAGTAGATTACTAGCGGGGGATCGCTACGAGCAGTACTTC	CASSRLLAGDRYEQYF
NA	TRBV4-2	TRBJ2-3	NA	TGTGCCAGCAGCCAAGTTCAAGGAGATACGCAGTATTTT	CASSQVQGDTQYF
NA	TRBV5-1	TRBJ2-4	NA	TGCGCCAGCAACTCCGGGTCAAGTCCACTCACAGGGAACATTCAGTACTTC	CASNSGSSPLTGNIQYF